Listed below are T cell receptor beta chains from one sample, sequenced in a study of cytomegalovirus exposure and HLA in healthy donors. The method was immunoSEQ multiplex PCR; TCRdb's version includes in-frame clones alone and lacks a portion of them. The data contain 150,000 to 200,000 clones, roughly 80% of them seen just once; the ten biggest clones take up roughly 1.5%. Sequencing input: PBMCs. The receptors come from a woman aged 45-65 years in good health and CMV-seronegative. The CDR3 runs from the conserved cysteine through the conserved F or W. The D gene is left open where the match is weak. Part of the rows lack a size; the others show once, few, many or a class for expanded clones.

TRBV12-1	-	12	-	TRBJ2-3	CASAPTPDTQYF	TGTGCCAGCGCCCCCACTCCAGATACGCAGTATTTT
TRBV11-1	-	14	-	TRBJ1-2	CASSRRRAPGGYTF	TGTGCCAGCAGCCGGCGGAGGGCGCCCGGTGGCTACACCTTC
TRBV7-9	-	17	-	TRBJ2-1	CASSFEGLATSYNEQFF	TGTGCCAGCAGCTTCGAGGGGCTAGCGACCTCCTACAATGAGCAGTTCTTC
TRBV6-5	-	15	TRBD1	TRBJ1-1	CASSTRGTGGTEAFF	TGTGCCAGCAGTACCCGGGGGACAGGGGGCACTGAAGCTTTCTTT
TRBV13	-	15	TRBD1	TRBJ1-2	CASSPWDRPNYGYTF	TGTGCCAGCAGCCCTTGGGACAGACCTAACTATGGCTACACCTTC
TRBV6-5	-	15	-	TRBJ1-5	CASRTGKLSNQPQHF	TGTGCCAGCAGAACAGGGAAATTGTCCAATCAGCCCCAGCATTTT
TRBV14	few	15	-	TRBJ1-1	CASSQALGRNTEAFF	TGTGCCAGCAGCCAGGCACTGGGCAGAAACACTGAAGCTTTCTTT
TRBV4-1	-	14	-	TRBJ2-5	CASSLRTGKETQYF	TGCGCCAGCAGTCTCCGAACAGGGAAAGAGACCCAGTACTTC
TRBV6-5	-	13	-	TRBJ2-1	CASSRTAYNEQFF	TGTGCCAGCAGTCGCACAGCCTACAATGAGCAGTTCTTC
TRBV7-9	-	12	-	TRBJ1-3	CASSTRVDTIYF	TGTGCCAGCAGCACCAGGGTAGACACCATATATTTT
TRBV18	-	14	-	TRBJ1-1	CASSPISRNTEAFF	TGTGCCAGCTCACCAATCTCCAGGAACACTGAAGCTTTCTTT
TRBV9	-	14	-	TRBJ1-1	CASSATPLDSPAFF	TGTGCCAGCAGCGCCACGCCACTGGACAGCCCAGCTTTCTTT
TRBV7-9	-	15	-	TRBJ2-3	CASSQDWDWGDTQYF	TGTGCCAGCAGCCAGGACTGGGATTGGGGTGATACGCAGTATTTT
TRBV5-1	-	13	-	TRBJ1-2	CASSFNINYGYTF	TGCGCCAGCAGCTTCAACATCAACTATGGCTACACCTTC
TRBV4-3	-	17	TRBD2	TRBJ2-1	CASSQDGGLAGVAEQFF	TGCGCCAGCAGCCAAGATGGGGGACTAGCGGGAGTTGCTGAGCAGTTCTTC
TRBV7-9	few	14	-	TRBJ1-2	CASSSLTDNYGYTF	TGTGCCAGCAGCTCCTTGACAGATAACTATGGCTACACCTTC
TRBV6-1	-	15	TRBD1	TRBJ2-2	CASMRQGPWGGELFF	TGTGCCAGCATGAGACAGGGGCCCTGGGGCGGGGAGCTGTTTTTT
TRBV5-6	-	17	TRBD2	TRBJ2-3	CASSSAGLAARADTQYF	TGTGCCAGCAGCTCCGCGGGACTAGCGGCTCGGGCAGATACGCAGTATTTT
TRBV4-1	-	17	TRBD2	TRBJ2-3	CASSQDSQRGASGTQYF	TGCGCCAGCAGCCAAGATAGCCAGCGGGGGGCCTCGGGCACGCAGTATTTT
TRBV5-6	-	13	-	TRBJ1-6	CASSLSGKSPLHF	TGTGCCAGCAGCTTGTCAGGGAAATCACCCCTCCACTTT
TRBV7-2	-	14	TRBD1	TRBJ2-2	CASTRDRAPGELFF	TGTGCCAGCACCCGGGACAGGGCTCCCGGGGAGCTGTTTTTT
TRBV6-1	once	15	TRBD1	TRBJ2-1	CASRGDRGRWNEQFF	TGTGCCAGCAGGGGGGACAGGGGGAGATGGAATGAGCAGTTCTTC
TRBV7-9	-	14	TRBD1	TRBJ2-7	CASSPRTGPYEQYF	TGTGCCAGCAGCCCGCGGACAGGACCTTACGAGCAGTACTTC
TRBV9	-	15	-	TRBJ2-5	CASSVDDGRGETQYF	TGTGCCAGCAGCGTAGATGACGGGAGAGGGGAGACCCAGTACTTC
TRBV19	-	14	TRBD1	TRBJ1-4	CASSRQGAREKLFF	TGTGCCAGTAGTAGACAGGGGGCCCGAGAAAAACTGTTTTTT
TRBV30	-	12	-	TRBJ1-4	CAWSGDGEKLFF	TGTGCCTGGAGCGGAGACGGTGAAAAACTGTTTTTT
TRBV7-9	-	13	-	TRBJ1-1	CASSSQGNTEAFF	TGTGCCAGCAGCTCACAGGGGAACACTGAAGCTTTCTTT
TRBV10-1	once	16	TRBD2	TRBJ2-3	CASSEKSGRRTDTQYF	TGCGCCAGCAGTGAAAAGAGCGGGAGACGCACAGATACGCAGTATTTT
TRBV9	-	16	TRBD1	TRBJ2-5	CASSPQGDTNSETQYF	TGTGCCAGCAGTCCCCAGGGGGACACTAATAGCGAGACCCAGTACTTC
TRBV7-2	-	12	-	TRBJ2-3	CASSQITDTQYF	TGTGCCAGCAGCCAGATCACAGATACGCAGTATTTT
TRBV7-2	once	15	-	TRBJ2-1	CATRRERVAYNEQFF	TGTGCCACCAGAAGGGAGAGGGTTGCCTACAATGAGCAGTTCTTC
TRBV28	-	16	TRBD2	TRBJ2-7	CASSLTSGRKADEQYF	TGTGCCAGCAGTCTCACTAGCGGGAGGAAAGCGGACGAGCAGTACTTC
TRBV7-2	-	16	-	TRBJ2-7	CASSLVSGDAGYEQYF	TGTGCCAGCAGCTTAGTATCCGGGGATGCGGGCTACGAGCAGTACTTC
TRBV9	-	15	-	TRBJ1-3	CASSVASGSGNTIYF	TGTGCCAGCAGCGTAGCTAGCGGCTCTGGAAACACCATATATTTT
TRBV19	-	18	TRBD1	TRBJ1-2	CASSQRPAGQGDFLGYTF	TGTGCCAGTAGTCAAAGACCAGCGGGACAGGGGGACTTTTTGGGCTACACCTTC
TRBV28	-	17	TRBD2	TRBJ2-7	CASSSGLAGLSSYEQYF	TGTGCCAGCAGTTCTGGACTAGCGGGTCTTTCCTCCTACGAGCAGTACTTC
TRBV28	-	15	TRBD1	TRBJ1-4	CASSLYGTGDEKLFF	TGTGCCAGCAGTTTATATGGGACAGGGGACGAAAAACTGTTTTTT
TRBV5-6	-	17	-	TRBJ1-6	CASSLEGFDSYNSPLHF	TGTGCCAGCAGCTTGGAGGGGTTCGACTCCTATAATTCACCCCTCCACTTT
TRBV2	-	14	TRBD1	TRBJ2-7	CASRMTGSLYEQYF	TGTGCCAGCAGAATGACAGGGAGCTTGTACGAGCAGTACTTC
TRBV4-3	few	15	-	TRBJ2-3	CASSQTRPSTDTQYF	TGCGCCAGCAGCCAGACTAGACCAAGCACAGATACGCAGTATTTT
TRBV18	once	14	-	TRBJ1-1	CASSPVRLNTEAFF	TGTGCCAGCTCACCGGTCCGGTTGAACACTGAAGCTTTCTTT
TRBV5-4	once	13	-	TRBJ1-5	CASSFRHEGAQHF	TGTGCCAGCAGCTTTCGGCATGAGGGGGCCCAGCATTTT
TRBV4-1	-	15	-	TRBJ1-1	CASSVRQSMNTEAFF	TGCGCCAGCAGCGTTCGACAGAGCATGAACACTGAAGCTTTCTTT
TRBV10-3	-	12	-	TRBJ1-2	CAISEGSYGYTF	TGTGCCATCAGTGAGGGTAGCTATGGCTACACCTTC
TRBV9	-	13	-	TRBJ1-5	CASSLSPNQPQHF	TGTGCCAGCAGCCTTAGTCCGAATCAGCCCCAGCATTTT
TRBV19	-	14	TRBD1	TRBJ1-1	CASKTTGGYGEAFF	TGTGCCAGTAAGACGACAGGGGGTTACGGTGAAGCTTTCTTT
TRBV28	-	16	-	TRBJ2-2	CASSLPDSLLTGELFF	TGTGCCAGCAGTTTACCGGACAGCCTGTTAACCGGGGAGCTGTTTTTT
TRBV9	-	13	-	TRBJ1-2	CASSAVRTDGYTF	TGTGCCAGCAGCGCCGTCCGTACGGATGGCTACACCTTC
TRBV11-3	-	15	-	TRBJ2-7	CASSFPRRGHSEQYF	TGTGCCAGCAGCTTCCCAAGGCGGGGGCACTCCGAGCAGTACTTC
TRBV7-9	-	12	-	TRBJ2-7	CASSLRTAEQYF	TGTGCCAGCAGCTTGAGGACAGCGGAGCAGTACTTC
TRBV6-5	-	12	-	TRBJ1-2	CASKETDYGYTF	TGTGCCAGCAAAGAAACGGACTATGGCTACACCTTC
TRBV7-9	few	13	-	TRBJ1-2	CASSLDGSYGYTF	TGTGCCAGCAGCTTAGACGGTTCCTATGGCTACACCTTC
TRBV5-1	few	13	-	TRBJ2-5	CASTSPGLETQYF	TGCGCCAGCACATCCCCGGGTTTGGAGACCCAGTACTTC
TRBV29-1	-	10	-	TRBJ2-3	CSVDRDTQYF	TGCAGCGTTGATAGAGATACGCAGTATTTT
TRBV28	-	15	TRBD1	TRBJ2-1	CASSPGTGVYNEQFF	TGTGCCAGCAGTCCCGGGACAGGGGTCTACAATGAGCAGTTCTTC
TRBV29-1	-	16	TRBD2	TRBJ2-1	CSVTGTSGKLYNEQFF	TGCAGCGTCACCGGGACTAGCGGGAAACTTTACAATGAGCAGTTCTTC
TRBV25-1	-	12	TRBD1	TRBJ2-1	CASSGQGNEQFF	TGTGCCAGCAGTGGACAGGGCAATGAGCAGTTCTTC
TRBV5-4	-	13	-	TRBJ2-5	CASSLIGVKTQYF	TGTGCCAGCAGCTTGATAGGGGTAAAGACCCAGTACTTC
TRBV7-6	-	15	TRBD1	TRBJ2-7	CASSEEGAPSYEQYF	TGTGCCAGCAGCGAAGAGGGGGCTCCTTCCTACGAGCAGTACTTC